This T cell receptor beta chain came from a study of human T cells and chemical hapten exposure. As for the study in general: Mainly, slight library volume differences in the pool made TCR yields vary.

Separate cDNA molecules received unique molecular identifiers, which the library attached to them. Original data processing: Counting gave a median of around 90,000 TCRs per sample, with values ranging from roughly 23,224 to 700,000. One entry per CDR3 protein results from TCRdb running MiXCR on the RACE reads. The V and J calls shown here were made by TCRdb, not taken from the authors' results. The sample consists of 43,000 or so distinct CDR3 sequences, 3.5% to 4.5% of them appearing once. Time point described: healthy volunteer bleed at 2 weeks. The authors' total RNA extraction used unfractionated whole blood. This clonotype was seen at least ten times. Its specificity is not known. The study, taken as a whole, reports: TCRs above 1 in 1000 frequency stayed constant with DPC sensitization.

The CDR3 totals 15 residues. V lost 5 bases to trimming and J lost 1 base; unmatched junction nucleotides: 1. CDR1 is MRHNA, CDR2 SNTAGT, per germline. Material: whole blood. This rearrangement joins TRBV6-4 to TRBJ2-3, with 12 bases identical to TRBD2. The receptor was derived from a female donor in good health. Some clones in this sample may be carry-over from other donors' samples. The CDR3 reads CASSSSGGGTDTQYF. In nucleotides, the CDR3 is TGTGCCAGCAGTTCTAGCGGGGGGGGCACAGATACGCAGTATTTT.